Listed below are T cell receptor beta chains from one sample, sequenced in a study of blood T cell repertoires in COVID-19. Sequenced by immunoSEQ multiplex PCR; TCRdb stores in-frame clones only, minus some. This sample has under 300,000 clones, with 85% to 90% found just once. Sequenced input: PBMCs or T cells enriched from blood (not recorded which). The receptors were gathered from a woman aged 55-75 years who had recovered from COVID-19. Both conserved end residues are part of each CDR3. D genes are given only for firm matches. Where a row states a size, it is once, few, many or the class of an expanded clone; other rows omit it.

abundance,d_gene,v_gene,len,j_gene,CDR3nt,CDR3aa
.,TRBD1,TRBV12-5,14,TRBJ1-6,TGTGCTAGTGGCACAGGGGTTTATAATTCACCCCTCCACTTT,CASGTGVYNSPLHF
.,.,TRBV30,17,TRBJ2-7,TGTGCCTGGACCGTTGGCCTAAGACGGCAAGCGTCCTACGAGCAGTACTTC,CAWTVGLRRQASYEQYF
.,TRBD2,TRBV24-1,14,TRBJ2-5,TGTGCCACCAGTGGCGGGGGGTACCAAGAGACCCAGTACTTC,CATSGGGYQETQYF
.,.,TRBV3-1/TRBV3-2,14,TRBJ1-2,TGTGCCAGCAGCCAAGATCAGGCACTCTATGGCTACACCTTC,CASSQDQALYGYTF
.,TRBD2,TRBV10-1,15,TRBJ2-3,TGCGCCAGCAAGCCGGGACTAGCGGTCACAGATACGCAGTATTTT,CASKPGLAVTDTQYF
.,.,TRBV7-9,13,TRBJ1-3,TGTGCCAGCAGCTTACTCTCTGGAAACACCATATATTTT,CASSLLSGNTIYF
.,.,TRBV21-1,19,TRBJ2-5,TGTGCCAGCAGCAAATGGTTGATGTATATGTGGCCCAGGGGGGAGACCCAGTACTTC,CASSKWLMYMWPRGETQYF
.,.,TRBV11-3,13,TRBJ1-2,TGTGCCAGCAGTCCAGGGGACGTCTATGGCTACACCTTC,CASSPGDVYGYTF
few,.,TRBV18,13,TRBJ1-4,TGTGCCAGCTCACCGGGCCCCGATGAAAAACTGTTTTTT,CASSPGPDEKLFF
.,.,TRBV6-6,14,TRBJ1-3,TGTGCCAGCAGCAAAACAGGGTCTGGAAACACCATATATTTT,CASSKTGSGNTIYF
few,TRBD2,TRBV6-5,13,TRBJ2-7,TGTGCTACCAGAGCGGGAGAGGTGGGCGAGCAGTACTTC,CATRAGEVGEQYF
.,.,TRBV21-1,17,TRBJ2-7,TGTGCCAGCAGCAAAGCTTCGTGGGGCTGTAGGCTTTACGAGCAGTACTTC,CASSKASWGCRLYEQYF
.,.,TRBV5-1,16,TRBJ1-4,TGCGCCAGCAGCTTGACAGGGTCGAGTGCTAATGAAAAACTGTTTTTT,CASSLTGSSANEKLFF
.,TRBD1,TRBV6-1,15,TRBJ2-7,TGTGCCAGCAGTGAAGCGACAGGGGGCGGAGAGGAACAGTACTTC,CASSEATGGGEEQYF
.,.,TRBV19,14,TRBJ1-1,TGTGCCAGTAGGGAGGCCCTAAGGAACACTGAAGCTTTCTTT,CASREALRNTEAFF
.,.,TRBV5-1,15,TRBJ1-3,TGCGCCAGCAGCCCACTCGGGCAGGGGGGAAACACCATATATTTT,CASSPLGQGGNTIYF
.,.,TRBV3-1/TRBV3-2,15,TRBJ1-5,TGTGCCAGCAGCCAAGATCAGGGGATTCATCAGCCCCAGCATTTT,CASSQDQGIHQPQHF
.,TRBD2,TRBV11-3,14,TRBJ2-1,TGTGCCAGCAGCTTAGGACTAGCTGGCGATGAGCAGTTCTTC,CASSLGLAGDEQFF
.,TRBD1,TRBV7-3,16,TRBJ1-1,TGTGCCAGCAGCCTCAGACAGGGTGGGGAACGCACTGAAGCTTTCTTT,CASSLRQGGERTEAFF
.,.,TRBV6-1,15,TRBJ2-1,TGTGCCAGCAGTCCCTCGTCCCCCAAGGAGAATGAGCAGTTCTTC,CASSPSSPKENEQFF
.,TRBD2,TRBV16,15,TRBJ2-1,TGTGCCAGCAGCCACAGCGGGGGACTTTGGAATGAGCAGTTCTTC,CASSHSGGLWNEQFF
.,TRBD2,TRBV5-4,14,TRBJ2-2,TGTGCCAGCAGCTTGGCTAGCGGGAGCGGGGAGCTGTTTTTT,CASSLASGSGELFF
.,.,TRBV28,15,TRBJ1-4,TGTGCCAGCACCCTTGGACTCTCTGGTGATGAAAAACTGTTTTTT,CASTLGLSGDEKLFF
.,TRBD2,TRBV29-1,14,TRBJ2-1,TGCAGCGTTGAGGGACTAGCGGGGTTAAATGAGCAGTTCTTC,CSVEGLAGLNEQFF
.,.,TRBV10-1,13,TRBJ1-1,TGCGCCAGCAGAGTCAACAGGAACACTGAAGCTTTCTTT,CASRVNRNTEAFF